This TCR beta chain was captured by sequencing in a study of T-cell memory formation after mild COVID-19. Note on this clonotype: What it binds is not known.

MiXCR was run by TCRdb on the 5' RACE reads, yielding one entry per CDR3 protein. The sample gives roughly 600,000 distinct CDR3 sequences, about 20% of which show up once; 12% is in the top ten. Overall study results and limits: Clones that got smaller from day 15 to 85 had even CD4/CD8, while clones growing later tipped toward CD4+.

Sequenced input: PBMCs or a T cell subset sorted from them (not recorded which). The TCR sequence derives from an adult woman who had mild COVID-19 (a few samples of this study predate the infection). Cell type and time point are not known.

CDR3 in DNA: TGTGCCTGGAGCGCCGGGACAGGGGGCAACTATGGCTACACCTTC. Amino acids: CAWSAGTGGNYGYTF. The genes are TRBV30 and TRBJ1-2, with 12 bases that match TRBD1. CDR3 size: 15 residues. J was trimmed by 2 bases and V by 3 bases; bases with no gene match: 4. Per the germline V gene, CDR1 is GTSNPN and CDR2 is SVGIG (reference sequence).